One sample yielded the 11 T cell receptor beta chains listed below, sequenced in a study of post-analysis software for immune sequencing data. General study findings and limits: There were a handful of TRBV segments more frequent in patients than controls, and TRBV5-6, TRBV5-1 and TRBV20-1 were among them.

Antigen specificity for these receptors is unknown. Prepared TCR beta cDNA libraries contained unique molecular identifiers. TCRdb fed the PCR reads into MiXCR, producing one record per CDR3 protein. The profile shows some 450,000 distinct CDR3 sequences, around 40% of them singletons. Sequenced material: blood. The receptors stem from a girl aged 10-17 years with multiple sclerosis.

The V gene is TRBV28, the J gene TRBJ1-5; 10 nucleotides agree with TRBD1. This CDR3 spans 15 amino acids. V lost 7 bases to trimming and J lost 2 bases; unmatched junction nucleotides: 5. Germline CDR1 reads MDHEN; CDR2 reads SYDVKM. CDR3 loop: CASMHGTGGNQPQHF. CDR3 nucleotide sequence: TGTGCCAGCATGCACGGGACAGGGGGCAATCAGCCCCAGCATTTT.

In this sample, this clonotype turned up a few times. The CDR3 spells CASSASGTPTDTQYF. As DNA, the CDR3 is TGTGCCAGCAGTGCAAGCGGGACCCCCACAGATACGCAGTATTTT. The chain uses TRBV6-4 and TRBJ2-3, with TRBD2 identical over 7 bases. The CDR3 covers 15 residues. Per germline, CDR1 MRHNA and CDR2 SNTAGT. V shed 4 bases, J shed 2 bases, and the junction held 6 bases outside the gene matches.

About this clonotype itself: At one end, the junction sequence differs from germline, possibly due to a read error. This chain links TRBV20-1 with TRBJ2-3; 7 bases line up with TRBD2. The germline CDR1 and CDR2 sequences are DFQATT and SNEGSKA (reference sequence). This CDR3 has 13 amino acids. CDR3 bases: TGCAGTGCTAGTCCGGGAGGCACAGGTACGCAGTATTTT. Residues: CSASPGGTGTQYF.

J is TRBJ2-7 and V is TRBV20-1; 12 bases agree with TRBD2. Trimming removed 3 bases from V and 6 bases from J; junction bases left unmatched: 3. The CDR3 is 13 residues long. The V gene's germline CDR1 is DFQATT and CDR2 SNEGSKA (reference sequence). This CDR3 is CSARGLAGFEQYF. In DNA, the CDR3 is TGCAGTGCTAGGGGACTAGCGGGTTTCGAGCAGTACTTC.

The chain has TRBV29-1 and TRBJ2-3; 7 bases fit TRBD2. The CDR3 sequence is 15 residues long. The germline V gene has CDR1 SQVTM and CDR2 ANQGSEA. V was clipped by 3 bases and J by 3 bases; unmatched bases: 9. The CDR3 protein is CSVDQLARETDTQYF. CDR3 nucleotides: TGCAGCGTTGACCAACTAGCGAGGGAAACAGATACGCAGTATTTT.

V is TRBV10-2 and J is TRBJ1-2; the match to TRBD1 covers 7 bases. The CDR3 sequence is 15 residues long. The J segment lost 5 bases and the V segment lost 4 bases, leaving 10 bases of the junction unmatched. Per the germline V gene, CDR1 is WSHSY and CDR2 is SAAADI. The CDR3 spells CASSVLGQGGYGYTF. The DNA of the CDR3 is TGCGCCAGCAGTGTTCTCGGTCAGGGGGGTTATGGCTACACCTTC.

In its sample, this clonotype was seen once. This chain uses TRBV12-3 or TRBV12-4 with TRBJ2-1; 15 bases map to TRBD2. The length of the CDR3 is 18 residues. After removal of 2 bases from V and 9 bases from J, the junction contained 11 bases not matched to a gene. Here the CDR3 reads CASSLYVWGLAGGVEQFF. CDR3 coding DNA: TGTGCCAGCAGTTTATATGTATGGGGACTAGCGGGAGGTGTTGAGCAGTTCTTC.

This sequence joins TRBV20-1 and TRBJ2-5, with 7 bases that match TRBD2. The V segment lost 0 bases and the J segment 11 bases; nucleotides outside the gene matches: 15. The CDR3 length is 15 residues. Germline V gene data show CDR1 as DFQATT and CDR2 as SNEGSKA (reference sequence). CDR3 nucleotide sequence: TGCAGTGCTAGAGACCGCGGGAGCTATCTAGAGGAGCAGTACTTC. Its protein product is CSARDRGSYLEEQYF.

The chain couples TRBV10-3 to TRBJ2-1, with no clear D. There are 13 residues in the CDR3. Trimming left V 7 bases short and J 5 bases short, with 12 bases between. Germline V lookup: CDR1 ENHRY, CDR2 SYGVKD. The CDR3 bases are TGTGCCATCAAGTCGAGTGGGGACAATGAGCAGTTCTTC. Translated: CAIKSSGDNEQFF.

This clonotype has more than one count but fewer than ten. CDR3 in DNA: TGCGCCAGCAGCGCCCCCAAAGCGGGAGCCTCCTACGAGCAGTACTTC. As protein: CASSAPKAGASYEQYF. The chain recombines TRBV5-1 with TRBJ2-7; 8 bases line up with TRBD2. The CDR3 is made up of 16 amino acids. J lost 0 bases, V lost 4 bases, and 9 bases had no gene match. From germline, CDR1 is SGHRS and CDR2 YFSETQ.

The CDR3 DNA follows: TGTGCCATCAAGTTGGGGACAGATAGCAATCAGCCCCAGCATTTT. As protein: CAIKLGTDSNQPQHF. This chain uses TRBV12-3 or TRBV12-4 with TRBJ1-5, with TRBD1 matching 7 bases. Losses at the gene ends were 10 bases for V and 0 bases for J; bases not matched to a gene: 9. The CDR3 spans 15 residues.